This paragraph reports one TCR beta chain. As yet, its antigen is unknown. It was with a sample-barcoded 5' primer and a J-beta primer mix that a second PCR of roughly 6 to 11 cycles was run. TCRdb called the 5' RACE reads again in MiXCR, with one record for every CDR3 protein. This table has about 680,000 distinct CDR3 sequences, approximately 49% appearing once. This entry is derived from a study of blood T cells in healthy people across ages. Findings of the study overall: Both higher diversity and more naive CD4+ cells marked long-lived donors when set against aged donors.

CDR1 is SGHNT, CDR2 YYREEE, per germline (reference sequence). The CDR3 sequence is 15 residues long. V lost 7 bases and J lost 0, with 14 bases in between. Sequencing was performed on blood. The rearrangement links TRBV5-4 to TRBJ2-1; TRBD2 is a possible D gene (6 bases). This sequence was found in a woman in her fifties or sixties in good health. The CDR3 spells CASRSGLPSYNEQFF. CDR3 nucleotides: TGTGCCAGCCGCTCGGGACTGCCCTCCTACAATGAGCAGTTCTTC.